Listed here are 20 T cell receptor beta chains from one sample, sequenced in a study of regulatory T cells in long-lasting Graves disease. TCR beta libraries were built with iRepertoire HTBI primers and Arm-PCR of CDR3 regions. TCRdb reprocessed the multiplex PCR reads with MiXCR, giving one entry per CDR3 protein. The repertoire has about 330,000 distinct CDR3 sequences, 15% to 20% of them found once; the top ten carry 20%. The time point here: newly diagnosed GD, antithyroid drugs for less than 3 months. Researchers made the TCR library from RNA that was extracted from PBMCs. This sample also belongs to another study, concerning T cells in Graves' hyperthyroidism and ophthalmopathy.

The input for sequencing was peripheral blood mononuclear cells (PBMCs), taken at new diagnosis, from a patient treated with antithyroid drugs. All receptors derive from a woman between 18 and 30 years old with Graves disease.

This clonotype was counted at least ten times. The chain has TRBV7-3 and TRBJ2-7; either TRBD1 or TRBD2 may fit D (6 bases each). The CDR3 is 14 residues long. Trimming left V 8 bases short and J 2 bases short, with 16 bases between. The germline CDR1 and CDR2 sequences are SGHTA and FQGTGA. The CDR3 spells CASSGGTGPYEQYF. The CDR3 nucleotides read TGTGCCAGCTCCGGGGGCACAGGGCCCTACGAGCAGTACTTC.

The table lists this clonotype with a few counts. The chain carries TRBV5-6 and TRBJ2-1; TRBD1 matches at 9 bases. Germline-derived CDR1 and CDR2 are SGHDT and YYEEEE. The CDR3 totals 15 residues. V was clipped by 0 bases and J by 3 bases; unmatched bases: 1. The CDR3, as DNA: TGTGCCAGCAGCTTGGTGGACAGGGGCTACAATGAGCAGTTCTTC. It codes for CASSLVDRGYNEQFF.

In this sample, this clonotype turned up a few times. This chain connects TRBV28 to TRBJ1-1; D uncertain. V was pared by 8 bases and J by 8 bases, with 9 bases between. The CDR3 is 10 amino acids. Looked up from germline, CDR1 is MDHEN and CDR2 is SYDVKM. The CDR3 sequence is CASGVSEAFF. CDR3 sequence (DNA): TGTGCCAGCGGCGTCTCCGAAGCTTTCTTT.

This clonotype was seen a handful of times. The chain employs TRBV10-3 and TRBJ2-2; 7 bases map to TRBD1. Trimming took 4 bases from V and 1 from J; bases not matched to a gene: 6. The CDR3 contains 16 residues. Germline assignment: CDR1 ENHRY and CDR2 SYGVKD. The CDR3, as DNA: TGTGCCATCAGTGCAACACAGGGGAAGAACACCGGGGAGCTGTTTTTT. Translated: CAISATQGKNTGELFF.

This clonotype was found many times. This sequence joins TRBV13 and TRBJ1-3; D unresolved. CDR3 size: 16 residues. Trimming cost V 1 base and J 0 bases, with 10 bases left between them. From germline, CDR1 is PRHDT and CDR2 FYEKMQ (reference sequence). The CDR3 region is CASSLEGGVSGNTIYF. The CDR3 nucleotides are TGTGCCAGCAGCTTAGAAGGCGGGGTCTCTGGAAACACCATATATTTT.

This clonotype has just a few counts. This chain uses TRBV7-8 with TRBJ2-1; perhaps TRBD2 as D (6 bases). The germline V gene has CDR1 SGHVS and CDR2 FQNEAQ. The CDR3 is 16 residues long. The V end was cut by 5 bases, the J end by 4 bases, with 18 bases between. CDR3 region: CASSRGRRGRYNEQFF. The CDR3 DNA follows: TGTGCCAGCAGCCGCGGTAGGAGGGGCCGTTACAATGAGCAGTTCTTC.

The chain couples TRBV3-1 to TRBJ2-5, with a weak D call TRBD1 (6 bases). Trimming removed 5 bases at V and 2 bases at J, with 21 bases between. The CDR3 is made up of 17 amino acids. Germline V CDR1 and CDR2: LGHDT, YNNKEL (reference sequence). The CDR3 bases are TGTGCCAGCAGCGCATGGACGGTGGGGACACAACAAGAGACCCAGTACTTC. Protein: CASSAWTVGTQQETQYF.

The sample holds many counts of this clonotype. The CDR3 nucleotides read TGTGCCAGCAGCAGGCAGGGTAGCACCGGGGAGCTGTTTTTT. Protein sequence: CASSRQGSTGELFF. This chain connects TRBV2 to TRBJ2-2; TRBD1 is a possible D gene (5 bases). V was shortened by 6 bases and J by 4 bases, with 12 bases between the two germline ends. Germline lookup yields CDR1 SNHLY and CDR2 FYNNEI. The CDR3 contains 14 residues.

The CDR3 loop is CASSLRWTGISSGANVLTF. The CDR3 nucleotides read TGTGCCAGCAGTTTACGATGGACAGGCATCAGCTCTGGGGCCAACGTCCTGACTTTC. This chain links TRBV6-5 with TRBJ2-6, with TRBD1 matching over 7 bases. Germline CDR1 MNHEY, CDR2 SVGAGI. This CDR3 comprises 19 residues. Trimming cost V 4 bases and J 0 bases; bases outside gene matches: 12.

Turning to this clonotype: A far bigger clonotype differs at one base, so this is likely a read error. This rearrangement joins TRBV9 to TRBJ2-5; unclear D gene. The V gene's germline CDR1 is SGDLS and CDR2 YYNGEE. The CDR3 sequence is 14 residues long. The V gene lost 7 bases and the J gene lost 6 bases, with 19 bases spanning the gap. The CDR3 sequence is CASGLVGATQTQYF. CDR3 nucleotide sequence: TGTGCCAGCGGCTTAGTCGGCGCGACGCAGACCCAGTACTTC.

The sample holds a few counts of this clonotype. This chain joins TRBV5-1 and TRBJ2-4; D possibly corresponds to TRBD1 (5 bases). The CDR3 spans 13 residues. Germline loops: CDR1 SGHRS, CDR2 YFSETQ. Trimming stripped 6 bases from V and 5 bases from J, with 12 bases between. This chain's CDR3 is CASKRGLENIQYF. CDR3 sequence (DNA): TGCGCCAGCAAAAGGGGCCTTGAAAACATTCAGTACTTC.

Many counts were recorded for this clonotype. In DNA, the CDR3 is TGTGCCAGCAGCCAAGAATGGGGGGCGAAGGACACTGAAGCTTTCTTT. Its translation: CASSQEWGAKDTEAFF. V is TRBV3-1 and J is TRBJ1-1; possibly TRBD1 for D (6 bases). The CDR3 loop spans 16 amino acids. Trimming took off 0 bases at V and 3 bases at J, with 14 bases between the two ends. Germline CDR1 reads LGHDT; CDR2 reads YNNKEL (reference sequence).

The V call is TRBV11-2, the J call TRBJ2-5, with 13 bases aligning to TRBD2. CDR1 is SGHAT, CDR2 FQNNGV, per germline. The CDR3 has 16 residues. The trim removed 5 bases at V and 5 bases at J, leaving 8 bases unmatched. CDR3 residues: CASSPLTSGRTETQYF. In DNA, the CDR3 is TGTGCCAGCAGCCCCTTGACTAGCGGGAGGACGGAGACCCAGTACTTC.

This clonotype was counted at least ten times. This chain links TRBV30 with TRBJ1-1, with unresolved D. The CDR3 has 15 amino acids. The V gene lost 3 bases and the J gene lost 0 bases, with 14 bases spanning the gap. Germline V gene lookup returns CDR1 GTSNPN and CDR2 SVGIG (reference sequence). DNA for the CDR3: TGTGCCTGGAGCTTCCCTGGACGGCTGAACACTGAAGCTTTCTTT. This translates into CAWSFPGRLNTEAFF.

The CDR3 reads CASRAGPNPTGQFF. As DNA, the CDR3 is TGTGCCAGCAGGGCCGGCCCCAACCCTACGGGGCAGTTCTTC. The chain couples TRBV12-3 or TRBV12-4 to TRBJ2-1, with no clear D. V was clipped by 6 bases and J by 12 bases, with 21 bases between them. This CDR3 comprises 14 residues.

In this sample, this clonotype turned up once. A much larger clone differs by one base, so this may be a read error. This chain uses TRBV3-1 with TRBJ2-3; no clear D gene. CDR3 length: 12 residues. CDR1 and CDR2 (germline): LGHDT, YNNKEL (reference sequence). The CDR3 DNA is TGTGCCGGCAGCCAGTCCTTTGATACGCAGTATTTT. Translated: CAGSQSFDTQYF.

This clonotype was counted only a few times. This chain uses TRBV19 with TRBJ1-2; D possibly corresponds to TRBD1 (5 bases). V gave up 10 bases and J gave up 6 bases, with 12 bases separating them. Germline V CDR1 and CDR2: LNHDA, SQIVND (reference sequence). This CDR3 has 11 amino acids. The CDR3 DNA reads TGTGCCACCACAGGAGGGAATGGCTACACCTTC. It translates to CATTGGNGYTF.

The V gene is TRBV7-3, the J gene TRBJ1-1; no definite D call. The germline V gene encodes CDR1 SGHTA and CDR2 FQGTGA. Trimming removed 2 bases at V and 2 bases at J, with 12 bases between. The CDR3 length is 15 residues. CDR3 in amino acids: CASSLSLAGNTEAFF. For the CDR3, the DNA is TGTGCCAGCAGCTTATCACTGGCGGGAAACACTGAAGCTTTCTTT.

This clonotype was seen many times. The V and J genes are TRBV7-2 and TRBJ2-7; TRBD2 agrees at 8 bases. The junction had 3 bases not matched to a gene; V was cut back by 5 bases and J by 9 bases. The CDR3 length is 11 residues. Germline assignment: CDR1 SGHTA and CDR2 FQGNSA. As DNA, the CDR3 is TGTGCCAGCAGCGTGCGGGAGGTGCAGTACTTC. Translating it yields CASSVREVQYF.

A few counts support this clonotype. The genes are TRBV5-1 and TRBJ1-3; possible D gene TRBD1, 5 bases. The CDR3 extends over 14 amino acids. V lost 0 bases, J lost 2 bases, and 6 bases lay in between. Germline V lookup: CDR1 SGHRS, CDR2 YFSETQ. CDR3 residues: CASSLGDPGNTIYF. CDR3 sequence (DNA): TGCGCCAGCAGCTTGGGGGACCCTGGAAACACCATATATTTT.